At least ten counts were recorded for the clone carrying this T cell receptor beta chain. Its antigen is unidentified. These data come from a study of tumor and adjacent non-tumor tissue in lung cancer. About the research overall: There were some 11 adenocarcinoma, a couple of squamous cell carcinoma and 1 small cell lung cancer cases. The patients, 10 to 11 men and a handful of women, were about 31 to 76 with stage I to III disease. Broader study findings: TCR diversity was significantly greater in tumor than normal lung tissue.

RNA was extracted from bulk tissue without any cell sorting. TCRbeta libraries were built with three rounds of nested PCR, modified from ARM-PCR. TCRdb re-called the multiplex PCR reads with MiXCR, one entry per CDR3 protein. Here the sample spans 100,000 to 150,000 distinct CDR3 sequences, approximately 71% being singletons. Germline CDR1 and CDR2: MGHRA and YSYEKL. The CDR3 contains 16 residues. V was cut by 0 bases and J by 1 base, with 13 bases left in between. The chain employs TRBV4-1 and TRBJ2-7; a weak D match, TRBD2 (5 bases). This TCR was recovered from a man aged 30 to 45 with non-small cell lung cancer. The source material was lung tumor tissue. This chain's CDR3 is CASSQERLATSYEQYF. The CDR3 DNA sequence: TGCGCCAGCAGCCAAGAAAGGCTAGCTACTTCCTACGAGCAGTACTTC.